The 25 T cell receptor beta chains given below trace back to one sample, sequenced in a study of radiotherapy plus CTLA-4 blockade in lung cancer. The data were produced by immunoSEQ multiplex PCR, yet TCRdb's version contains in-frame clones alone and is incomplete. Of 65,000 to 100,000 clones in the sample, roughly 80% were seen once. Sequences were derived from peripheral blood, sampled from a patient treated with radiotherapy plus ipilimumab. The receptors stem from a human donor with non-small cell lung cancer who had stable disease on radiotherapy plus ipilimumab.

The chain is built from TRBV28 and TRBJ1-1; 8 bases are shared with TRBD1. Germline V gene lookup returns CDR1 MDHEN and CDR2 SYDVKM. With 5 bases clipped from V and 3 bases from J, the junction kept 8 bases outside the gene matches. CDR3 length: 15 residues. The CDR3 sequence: CASSRLTGAYTEAFF. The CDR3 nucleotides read TGTGCCAGCAGTCGGCTGACAGGGGCGTACACTGAAGCTTTCTTT.

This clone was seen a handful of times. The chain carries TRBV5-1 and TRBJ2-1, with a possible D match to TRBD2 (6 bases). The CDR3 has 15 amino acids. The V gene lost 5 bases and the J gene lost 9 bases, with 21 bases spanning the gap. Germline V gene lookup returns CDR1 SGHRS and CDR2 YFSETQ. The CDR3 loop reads CASRVRDSVMGEQFF. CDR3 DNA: TGCGCCAGCAGGGTCCGGGACTCCGTGATGGGTGAGCAGTTCTTC.

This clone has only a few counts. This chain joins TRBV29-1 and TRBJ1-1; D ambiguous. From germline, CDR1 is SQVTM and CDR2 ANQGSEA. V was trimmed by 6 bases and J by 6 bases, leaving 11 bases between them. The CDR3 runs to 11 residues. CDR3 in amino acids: CSVLTLSEAFF. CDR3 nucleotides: TGCAGCGTCCTCACTCTTTCTGAAGCTTTCTTT.

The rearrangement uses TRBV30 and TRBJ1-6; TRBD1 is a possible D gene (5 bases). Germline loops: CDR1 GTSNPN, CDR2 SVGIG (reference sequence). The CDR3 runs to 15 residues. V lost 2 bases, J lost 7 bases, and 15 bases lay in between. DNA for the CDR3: TGTGCCTGGAGTCCCAAAGAGGGGTTCAATTCACCCCTCCACTTT. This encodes CAWSPKEGFNSPLHF.

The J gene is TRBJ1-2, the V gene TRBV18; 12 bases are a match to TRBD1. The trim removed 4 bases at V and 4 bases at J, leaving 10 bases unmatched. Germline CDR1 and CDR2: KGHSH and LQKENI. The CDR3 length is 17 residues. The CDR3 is CASSLGTGGGKPYGYTF. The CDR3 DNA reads TGTGCCAGCTCACTCGGGACAGGGGGCGGTAAACCCTATGGCTACACCTTC.

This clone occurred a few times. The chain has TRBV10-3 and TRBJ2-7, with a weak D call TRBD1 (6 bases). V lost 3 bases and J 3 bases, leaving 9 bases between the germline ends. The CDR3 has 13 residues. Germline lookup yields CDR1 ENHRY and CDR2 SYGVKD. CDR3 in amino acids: CAISEQGIYEQYF. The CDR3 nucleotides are TGTGCCATCAGTGAACAGGGAATCTACGAGCAGTACTTC.

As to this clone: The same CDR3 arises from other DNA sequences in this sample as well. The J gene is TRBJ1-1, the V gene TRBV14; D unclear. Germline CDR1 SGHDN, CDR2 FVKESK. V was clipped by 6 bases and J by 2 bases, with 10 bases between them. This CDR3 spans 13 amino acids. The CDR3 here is CASSIGGNTEAFF. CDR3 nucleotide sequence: TGTGCCAGCAGTATAGGAGGTAACACTGAAGCTTTCTTT.

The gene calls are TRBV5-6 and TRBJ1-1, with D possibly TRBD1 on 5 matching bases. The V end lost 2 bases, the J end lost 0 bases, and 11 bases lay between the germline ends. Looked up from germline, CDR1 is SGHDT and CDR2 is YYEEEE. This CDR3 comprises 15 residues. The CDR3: CASSLLGTVNTEAFF. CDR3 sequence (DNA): TGTGCCAGCAGCTTACTTGGGACTGTGAACACTGAAGCTTTCTTT.

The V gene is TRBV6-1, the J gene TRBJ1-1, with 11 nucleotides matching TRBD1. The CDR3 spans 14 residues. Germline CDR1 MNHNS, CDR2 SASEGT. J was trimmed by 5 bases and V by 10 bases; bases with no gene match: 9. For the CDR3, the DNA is TGTGCCACTAGGACCGGGACAGGGGGAACTGAAGCTTTCTTT. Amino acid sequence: CATRTGTGGTEAFF.

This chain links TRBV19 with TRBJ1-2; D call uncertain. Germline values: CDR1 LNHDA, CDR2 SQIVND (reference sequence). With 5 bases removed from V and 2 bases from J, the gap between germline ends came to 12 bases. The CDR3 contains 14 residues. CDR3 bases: TGTGCCAGTAGTGTCACGGGTATCAACTATGGCTACACCTTC. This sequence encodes CASSVTGINYGYTF. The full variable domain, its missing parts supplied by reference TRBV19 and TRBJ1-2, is DGGITQSPKYLFRKEGQNVTLSCEQNLNHDAMYWYRQDPGQGLRLIYYSQIVNDFQKGDIAEGYSVSREKKESFPLTVTSAQKNPTAFYLCASSVTGINYGYTFGSGTRLTVV.

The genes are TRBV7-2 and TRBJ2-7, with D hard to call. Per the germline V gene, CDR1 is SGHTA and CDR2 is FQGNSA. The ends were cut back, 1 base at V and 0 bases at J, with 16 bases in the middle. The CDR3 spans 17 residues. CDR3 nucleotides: TGTGCCAGCAGCTTAGTTATTAGGCAGGTGCTCTCCTACGAGCAGTACTTC. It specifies CASSLVIRQVLSYEQYF.

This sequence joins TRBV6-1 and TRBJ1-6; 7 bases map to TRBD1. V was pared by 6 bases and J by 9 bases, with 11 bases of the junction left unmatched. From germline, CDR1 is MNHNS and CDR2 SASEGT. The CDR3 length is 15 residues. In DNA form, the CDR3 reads TGTGCCAGCAGCGACCAGGGGGGACTTGGTTCACCCCTCCACTTT. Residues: CASSDQGGLGSPLHF.

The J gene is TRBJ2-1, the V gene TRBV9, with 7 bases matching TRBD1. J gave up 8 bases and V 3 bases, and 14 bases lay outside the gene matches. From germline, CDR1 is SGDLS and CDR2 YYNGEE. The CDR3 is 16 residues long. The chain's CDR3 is CASSALTGDVGDEQFF. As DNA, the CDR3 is TGTGCCAGCAGCGCCCTAACAGGGGATGTTGGGGATGAGCAGTTCTTC.

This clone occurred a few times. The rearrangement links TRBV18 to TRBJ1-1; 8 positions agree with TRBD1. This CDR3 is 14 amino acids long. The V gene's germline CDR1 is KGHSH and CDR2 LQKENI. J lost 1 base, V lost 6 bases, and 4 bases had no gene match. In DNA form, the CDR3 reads TGTGCCAGCTCCCCTGACAGGGGGAACACTGAAGCTTTCTTT. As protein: CASSPDRGNTEAFF.

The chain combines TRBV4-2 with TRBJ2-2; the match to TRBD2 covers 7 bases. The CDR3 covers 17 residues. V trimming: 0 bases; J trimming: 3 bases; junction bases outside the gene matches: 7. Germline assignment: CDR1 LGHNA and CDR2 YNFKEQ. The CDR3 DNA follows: TGTGCCAGCAGCCAAGATAATGGGCTAGCGGACACCGGGGAGCTGTTTTTT. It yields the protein CASSQDNGLADTGELFF.

DNA for the CDR3: TGTGCCAGCAGCCATCAAGGCGTGCGTGAAGCTTTCTTT. Protein sequence: CASSHQGVREAFF. J is TRBJ1-1 and V is TRBV4-2; D is undetermined. Germline V gene lookup returns CDR1 LGHNA and CDR2 YNFKEQ. V gave up 3 bases and J gave up 7 bases, with 12 bases separating them. The CDR3 runs to 13 residues.

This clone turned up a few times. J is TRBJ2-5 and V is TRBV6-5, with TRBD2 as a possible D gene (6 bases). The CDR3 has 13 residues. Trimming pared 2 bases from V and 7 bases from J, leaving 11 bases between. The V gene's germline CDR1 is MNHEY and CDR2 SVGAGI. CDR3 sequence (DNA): TGTGCCAGCAGTTACATCCTGCGGGGGACCCAGTACTTC. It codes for CASSYILRGTQYF.

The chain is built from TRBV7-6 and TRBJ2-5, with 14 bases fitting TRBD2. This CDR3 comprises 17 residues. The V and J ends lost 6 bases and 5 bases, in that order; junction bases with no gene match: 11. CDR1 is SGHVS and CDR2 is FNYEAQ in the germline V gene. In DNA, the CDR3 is TGTGCCAGCAGTTCCGGACTAGCGGGGGGAGTGAAGGAGACCCAGTACTTC. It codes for CASSSGLAGGVKETQYF.

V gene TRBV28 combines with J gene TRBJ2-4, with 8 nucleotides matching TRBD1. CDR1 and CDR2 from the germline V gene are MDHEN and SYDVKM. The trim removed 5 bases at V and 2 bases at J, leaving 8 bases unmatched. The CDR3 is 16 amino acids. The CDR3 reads CASSTSGGASKNIQYF. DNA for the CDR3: TGTGCCAGCAGTACCTCAGGGGGCGCTTCCAAAAACATTCAGTACTTC.

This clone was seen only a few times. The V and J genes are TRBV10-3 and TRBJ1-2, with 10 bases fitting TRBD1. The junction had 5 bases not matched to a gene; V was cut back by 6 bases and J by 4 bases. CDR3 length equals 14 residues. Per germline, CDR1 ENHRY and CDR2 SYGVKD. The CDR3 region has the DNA TGTGCCATCAGCGGACAGGGGGACGGCTATGGCTACACCTTC. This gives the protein CAISGQGDGYGYTF.

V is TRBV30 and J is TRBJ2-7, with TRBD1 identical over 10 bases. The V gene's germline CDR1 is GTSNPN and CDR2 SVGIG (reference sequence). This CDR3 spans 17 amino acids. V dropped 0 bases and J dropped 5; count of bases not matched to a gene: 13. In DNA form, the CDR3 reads TGTGCCTGGAGTGTACGAGAAACAGGGACAGGGGTTAACGAGCAGTACTTC. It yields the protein CAWSVRETGTGVNEQYF.

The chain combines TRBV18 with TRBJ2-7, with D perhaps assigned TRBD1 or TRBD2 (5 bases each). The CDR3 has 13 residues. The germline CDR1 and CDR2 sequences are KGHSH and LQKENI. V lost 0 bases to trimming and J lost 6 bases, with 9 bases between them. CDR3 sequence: CASSPPGRGEQYF. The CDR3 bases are TGTGCCAGCTCACCACCGGGACGGGGCGAGCAGTACTTC.

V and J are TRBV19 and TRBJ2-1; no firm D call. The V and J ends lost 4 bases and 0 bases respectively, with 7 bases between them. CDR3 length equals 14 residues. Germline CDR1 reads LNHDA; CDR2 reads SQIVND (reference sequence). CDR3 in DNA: TGTGCCAGTAGTAGGGTAGACTCCTACAATGAGCAGTTCTTC. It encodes CASSRVDSYNEQFF.

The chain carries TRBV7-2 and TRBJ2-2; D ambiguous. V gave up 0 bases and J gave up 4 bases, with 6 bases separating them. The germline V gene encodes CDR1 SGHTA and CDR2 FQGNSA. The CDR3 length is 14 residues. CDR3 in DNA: TGTGCCAGCAGCTTAGCCCATTTCACCGGGGAGCTGTTTTTT. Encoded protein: CASSLAHFTGELFF.

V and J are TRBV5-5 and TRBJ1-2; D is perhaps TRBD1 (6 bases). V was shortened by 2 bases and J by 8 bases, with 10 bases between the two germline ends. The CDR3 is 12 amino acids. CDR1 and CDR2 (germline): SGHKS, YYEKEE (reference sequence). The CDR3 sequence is CASSLGQKGYTF. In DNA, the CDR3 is TGTGCCAGCAGCTTAGGACAGAAAGGCTACACCTTC.